This T cell receptor (beta chain) was recovered during a study of beta chain features in type 1 diabetes. Turning to the study itself: Taken together, all samples contributed approximately 110 million examined sorted cells.

Trimming removed 5 bases at V and 4 bases at J, with 14 bases between. This CDR3 has 14 residues. Per germline, CDR1 GTSNPN and CDR2 SVGIG (reference sequence). Study findings and constraints: At VDJ recombination sites, type 1 diabetes patients had fewer insertions and more deleted nucleotides. Patients and controls would share equally any PCR tilt toward shorter templates. Patients showed naive, central memory and Treg TCRB repertoires that appeared more similar than those of healthy donors. TCRB CDR3s from Type 1 diabetes patients were moderately but significantly shorter in all four CD4+ subsets.

This clone was found a few times. Its antigen is not identified. As every portion of the isolated RNA was reverse transcribed, the sequencing read expressed TCRB transcripts. Only in-frame clones appear in the TCRdb table, and some are missing; sequencing was by immunoSEQ multiplex PCR. The table has about 390,000 clones, 8.5% to 10% seen once. Specimen: central memory CD4+ T cells from blood. This receptor was taken from a young man with type 1 diabetes. The genes are TRBV30 and TRBJ1-4; D call uncertain. CDR3 nucleotides: TGTGCCTGGGGCGCAGCCGGATATAATGAAAAACTGTTTTTT. It is translated as CAWGAAGYNEKLFF.